Shown below are 19 T cell receptor beta chains from a single sample sequenced in a study of CD8 T cells in ankylosing spondylitis (dated by TCRdb to between 2016 and 2019). The receptor library was made with 5' RACE. The instrument was an Illumina HiSeq 2500. TCRdb's own reprocessing of the public reads used fastp at Q25 and MiXCR and kept productive beta chains. One record per CDR3 amino acid sequence lists the most common genes and DNA. Across this sample there are 300,000 to 350,000 distinct CDR3 sequences, with around 21% seen only once. The ten largest clonotypes hold roughly 4% of the sample. Sequenced sample: blood, either unsorted or a sorted T cell fraction (not recorded which). These receptor sequences come from a female donor with ankylosing spondylitis or in good health (not recorded which).

This clonotype was detected ten times or more. The V and J genes are TRBV12-3 or TRBV12-4 and TRBJ1-5; D not resolved. This CDR3 is built from 15 residues. V dropped 0 bases and J dropped 0 bases, with 6 bases sitting between them. The CDR3 sequence is CASSLASDSNQPQHF. The CDR3 region has the DNA TGTGCCAGCAGTTTAGCCTCAGATAGCAATCAGCCCCAGCATTTT.

The J gene is TRBJ2-1, the V gene TRBV4-3; D remains ambiguous. The V gene lost 0 bases and the J gene lost 6 bases, with 21 bases spanning the gap. The germline gives CDR1 LGHNA, CDR2 YSLEER. This CDR3 is built from 18 residues. In DNA, the CDR3 is TGCGCCAGCAGCCAAGATCTTGGGCGGCCGCCCTCGGGCAATGAGCAGTTCTTC. Translation: CASSQDLGRPPSGNEQFF.

The chain recombines TRBV20-1 with TRBJ2-5; the match to TRBD2 covers 9 bases. CDR1 is DFQATT and CDR2 is SNEGSKA in the germline V gene (reference sequence). V trimming: 0 bases; J trimming: 2 bases; junction bases outside the gene matches: 4. The CDR3 has 15 amino acids. Here the CDR3 reads CSARDPSGVQETQYF. For the CDR3, the DNA is TGCAGTGCTAGAGACCCTAGCGGGGTACAAGAGACCCAGTACTTC.

The chain combines TRBV9 with TRBJ2-3, with D maybe TRBD2 (6 bases). Germline lookup yields CDR1 SGDLS and CDR2 YYNGEE. Trimming shortened V by 1 base and J by 3 bases, and 12 bases separated the two germline ends. The CDR3 totals 15 residues. CDR3 loop: CASSVRDSLTDTQYF. Here the CDR3 DNA reads TGTGCCAGCAGCGTAAGGGACTCCCTGACAGATACGCAGTATTTT.

The V call is TRBV29-1, the J call TRBJ1-2; D ambiguous. This CDR3 is built from 14 residues. Germline V gene sequence: CDR1 SQVTM, CDR2 ANQGSEA. The germline V and J ends were trimmed by 5 bases and 4 bases, with 17 bases remaining between them. Written as DNA, the CDR3 is TGCAGCGTTACAGCCTTCAGTGAGACCTATGGCTACACCTTC. This translates into CSVTAFSETYGYTF.

This chain connects TRBV20-1 to TRBJ2-3; D unclear. The CDR3 loop spans 13 amino acids. The V gene lost 1 base and the J gene lost 6 bases, with 11 bases spanning the gap. From germline, CDR1 is DFQATT and CDR2 SNEGSKA (reference sequence). The CDR3 nucleotides are TGCAGTGCTAGAGGGGCCCCTCCGGATACGCAGTATTTT. This translates into CSARGAPPDTQYF.

The chain couples TRBV12-3 or TRBV12-4 to TRBJ1-1, with TRBD1 matching over 8 bases. Trimming removed 6 bases from V and 4 bases from J; junction bases left unmatched: 13. This CDR3 spans 16 amino acids. This CDR3 reads CASSPMYVTGATEAFF. The CDR3 DNA reads as TGTGCCAGCAGCCCCATGTACGTGACAGGGGCCACTGAAGCTTTCTTT.

In nucleotides, the CDR3 is TGTGCTAGTTCCACCCTCCACGGCTACAATGAGCAGTTCTTC. Encoded protein: CASSTLHGYNEQFF. The rearrangement uses TRBV12-5 and TRBJ2-1, with unresolved D. Germline assignment: CDR1 LGHNT and CDR2 FRNRAP. The CDR3 sequence is 14 residues long. The germline V and J ends were trimmed by 8 bases and 3 bases, with 14 bases remaining between them.

This clonotype was observed a handful of times. The chain uses TRBV10-2 and TRBJ2-2; 7 bases align to TRBD1. The V segment lost 6 bases and the J segment 6 bases; nucleotides outside the gene matches: 7. This CDR3 contains 14 residues. Germline CDR1 and CDR2: WSHSY and SAAADI. This CDR3 is CASRFQGESGELFF. CDR3 coding DNA: TGCGCCAGCAGGTTTCAGGGGGAATCCGGGGAGCTGTTTTTT.

This clonotype was detected only a few times. The rearrangement uses TRBV24-1 and TRBJ1-2; TRBD1 might be the D (6 bases). Between the trimmed V and J ends, which lost 5 bases and 8 bases, there was a span of 8 bases. The CDR3 is 11 amino acids. Germline V lookup: CDR1 KGHDR, CDR2 SFDVKD. The CDR3 protein is CATSAGAGYTF. Written as DNA, the CDR3 is TGTGCCACCAGTGCAGGGGCAGGCTACACCTTC.

This clonotype has a count of ten or more. V usage is TRBV20-1 and J usage is TRBJ2-1; TRBD1 matches 8 bases. This CDR3 is 13 amino acids long. J lost 7 bases, V lost 7 bases, and 9 bases had no gene match. Germline lookup yields CDR1 DFQATT and CDR2 SNEGSKA (reference sequence). CDR3 in amino acids: CSGFQGAGNEQFF. DNA for the CDR3: TGCAGTGGATTCCAGGGGGCCGGGAATGAGCAGTTCTTC.

This chain connects TRBV12-3 or TRBV12-4 to TRBJ1-1; D unresolved. The V and J ends lost 7 bases and 5 bases respectively, with 14 bases between them. The CDR3 is 13 residues long. The CDR3 DNA reads TGTGCCAGCACCGGCAGACGAGGTACTGAAGCTTTCTTT. The encoded protein is CASTGRRGTEAFF.

V usage is TRBV20-1 and J usage is TRBJ1-2, with a possible D match to TRBD1 (6 bases). The V end lost 0 bases, the J end lost 8 bases, and 13 bases lay between the germline ends. In germline, CDR1 is DFQATT, CDR2 SNEGSKA (reference sequence). The CDR3 runs to 13 residues. The CDR3 here is CSARDLNRDGYTF. Written as DNA, the CDR3 is TGCAGTGCTAGAGATCTGAACAGGGACGGCTACACCTTC.

This clonotype came up a few times. The gene calls are TRBV20-1 and TRBJ1-2; D is undetermined. The CDR3 loop spans 12 amino acids. Germline values: CDR1 DFQATT, CDR2 SNEGSKA (reference sequence). V lost 3 bases, J lost 10 bases, and 15 bases lay in between. The CDR3 DNA sequence: TGCAGTGCTAGGTGGATGGGGAACGACTACACCTTC. It is translated as CSARWMGNDYTF.

The CDR3 sequence is CASTPEGGLDSPLHF. CDR3 DNA: TGTGCCAGCACCCCCGAGGGGGGCTTGGATTCACCCCTCCACTTT. The chain uses TRBV6-1 and TRBJ1-6; D may be TRBD1 (6 bases). Trimming removed 7 bases from V and 8 bases from J, with 18 bases in between. Germline V gene data show CDR1 as MNHNS and CDR2 as SASEGT. CDR3 length: 15 residues.

This clonotype was seen a handful of times. The chain employs TRBV27 and TRBJ2-7; a weak D match, TRBD2 (5 bases). The CDR3 sequence is 13 residues long. The V end lost 2 bases, the J end lost 9 bases, and 14 bases lay between the germline ends. The germline gives CDR1 MNHEY, CDR2 SMNVEV (reference sequence). The CDR3 nucleotides read TGTGCCAGCAGTTTAGGCAGTATACGGGGGCAGTACTTC. Its translation: CASSLGSIRGQYF.

This chain uses TRBV6-5 with TRBJ1-4, with D uncertain. Looked up from germline, CDR1 is MNHEY and CDR2 is SVGAGI. This CDR3 is built from 13 residues. Trimming pared 2 bases from V and 6 bases from J, leaving 7 bases between. The CDR3 sequence: CASSYSWDEKLFF. In nucleotides, the CDR3 is TGTGCCAGCAGTTACAGTTGGGATGAAAAACTGTTTTTT.

This clonotype was recorded many times. This chain links TRBV28 with TRBJ1-5; 9 bases map to TRBD1. CDR3 size: 15 residues. The germline V gene encodes CDR1 MDHEN and CDR2 SYDVKM. With 3 bases clipped from V and 7 bases from J, the junction kept 7 bases outside the gene matches. CDR3 region: CASSFSQGAGQPQHF. The CDR3 DNA sequence: TGTGCCAGCAGTTTCTCACAGGGGGCAGGGCAGCCCCAGCATTTT.

V usage is TRBV15 and J usage is TRBJ2-1; D is possibly TRBD1 (5 bases). V lost 8 bases and J 10 bases, leaving 15 bases between the germline ends. The germline CDR1 and CDR2 sequences are LNHNV and YYDKDF (reference sequence). The CDR3 extends over 12 amino acids. CDR3 residues: CATGSVGPEQFF. As DNA, the CDR3 is TGTGCCACCGGGTCTGTGGGGCCAGAGCAGTTCTTC.